What follows are 2 T cell receptor beta chains derived from one specimen sequenced in a study of blood T cell dynamics during melanoma immunotherapy. TCRdb's table, derived via immunoSEQ multiplex PCR, lists solely in-frame clones and lacks some. This table has some 13,000 clones, roughly 94% appearing once. This sample's time point: pre-treatment baseline. The material was effector memory CD8+ T cells from blood, obtained from a patient treated with checkpoint blockade. All receptors derive from a human donor with melanoma.

The rearrangement uses TRBV28 and TRBJ1-2, with unresolved D. Trimming stripped 10 bases from V and 6 bases from J, with 21 bases between. In germline, CDR1 is MDHEN, CDR2 SYDVKM. This CDR3 contains 14 residues. CDR3 in amino acids: CATNLGLSPDGYTF. CDR3 DNA: TGTGCCACCAACCTCGGACTTAGCCCAGATGGCTACACCTTC.

The chain recombines TRBV28 with TRBJ2-7, with D perhaps being TRBD1 or TRBD2 (5 bases each). Germline CDR1 is MDHEN and CDR2 is SYDVKM. This CDR3 comprises 12 residues. With 7 bases removed from V and 5 bases from J, the gap between germline ends came to 12 bases. CDR3 in amino acids: CASTPGTNEQYF. CDR3 nucleotide sequence: TGTGCCAGCACCCCCGGGACCAACGAGCAGTACTTC.